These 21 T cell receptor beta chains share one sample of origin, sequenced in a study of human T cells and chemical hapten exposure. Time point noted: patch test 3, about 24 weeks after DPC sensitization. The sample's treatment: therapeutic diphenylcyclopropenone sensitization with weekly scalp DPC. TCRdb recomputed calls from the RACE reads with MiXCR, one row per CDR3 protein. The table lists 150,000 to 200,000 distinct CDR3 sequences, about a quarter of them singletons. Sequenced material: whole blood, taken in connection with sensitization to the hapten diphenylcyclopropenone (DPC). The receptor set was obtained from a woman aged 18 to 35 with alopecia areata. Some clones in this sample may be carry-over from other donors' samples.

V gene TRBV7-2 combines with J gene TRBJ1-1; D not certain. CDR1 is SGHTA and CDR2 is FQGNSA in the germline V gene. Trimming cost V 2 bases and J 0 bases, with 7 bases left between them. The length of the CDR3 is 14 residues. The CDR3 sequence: CASSLPRLNTEAFF. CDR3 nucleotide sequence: TGTGCCAGCAGCTTACCCCGACTGAACACTGAAGCTTTCTTT. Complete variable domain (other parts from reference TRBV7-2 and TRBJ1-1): GAGVSQSPSNKVTEKGKDVELRCDPISGHTALYWYRQSLGQGLEFLIYFQGNSAPDKSGLPSDRFSAERTGGSVSTLTIQRTQQEDSAVYLCASSLPRLNTEAFFGQGTRLTVV.

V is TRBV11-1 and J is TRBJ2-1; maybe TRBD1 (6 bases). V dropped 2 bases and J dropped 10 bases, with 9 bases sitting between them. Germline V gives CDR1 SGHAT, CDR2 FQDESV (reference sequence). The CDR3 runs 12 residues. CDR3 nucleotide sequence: TGTGCCAGCAGCTTATCCCAGGGGGAGCAGTTCTTC. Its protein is CASSLSQGEQFF.

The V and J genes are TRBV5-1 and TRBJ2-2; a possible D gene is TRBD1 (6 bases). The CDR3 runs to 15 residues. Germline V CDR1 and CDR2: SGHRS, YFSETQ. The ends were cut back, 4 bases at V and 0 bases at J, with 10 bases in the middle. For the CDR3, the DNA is TGCGCCAGCAGCCAGGACAGTCCGAACACCGGGGAGCTGTTTTTT. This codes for CASSQDSPNTGELFF.

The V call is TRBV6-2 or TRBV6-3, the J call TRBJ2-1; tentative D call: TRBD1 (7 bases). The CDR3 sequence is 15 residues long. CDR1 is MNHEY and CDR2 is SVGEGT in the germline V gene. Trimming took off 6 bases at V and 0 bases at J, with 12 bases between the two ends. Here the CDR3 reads CASRPGGSSYNEQFF. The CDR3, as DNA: TGTGCCAGCAGGCCAGGGGGGAGCTCCTACAATGAGCAGTTCTTC.

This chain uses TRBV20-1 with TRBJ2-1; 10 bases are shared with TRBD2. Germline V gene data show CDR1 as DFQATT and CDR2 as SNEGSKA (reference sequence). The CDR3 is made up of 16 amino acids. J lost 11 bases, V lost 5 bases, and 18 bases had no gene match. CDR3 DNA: TGCAGTGCTGGCGCCTTGGCAGCGGGAGGGTCGGCGAAGCAGTTCTTC. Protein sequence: CSAGALAAGGSAKQFF.

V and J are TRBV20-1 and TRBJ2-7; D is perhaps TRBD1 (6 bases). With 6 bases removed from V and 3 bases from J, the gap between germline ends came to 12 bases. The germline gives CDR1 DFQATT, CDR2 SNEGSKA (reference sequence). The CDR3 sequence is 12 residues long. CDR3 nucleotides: TGCAGTGCACACAGGGAACACTACGAGCAGTACTTC. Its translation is CSAHREHYEQYF.

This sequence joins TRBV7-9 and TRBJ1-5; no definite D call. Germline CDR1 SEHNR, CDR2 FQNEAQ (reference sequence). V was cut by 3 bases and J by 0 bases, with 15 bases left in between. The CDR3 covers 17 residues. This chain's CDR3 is CASSLFVGAHSNQPQHF. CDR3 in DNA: TGTGCCAGCAGCTTGTTTGTGGGAGCGCATAGCAATCAGCCCCAGCATTTT.

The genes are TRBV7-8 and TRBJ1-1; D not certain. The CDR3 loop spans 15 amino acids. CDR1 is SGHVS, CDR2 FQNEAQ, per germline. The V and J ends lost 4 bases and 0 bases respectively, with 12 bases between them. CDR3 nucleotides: TGTGCCAGCAGCTCCTCAGGAAATTTGAACACTGAAGCTTTCTTT. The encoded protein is CASSSSGNLNTEAFF.

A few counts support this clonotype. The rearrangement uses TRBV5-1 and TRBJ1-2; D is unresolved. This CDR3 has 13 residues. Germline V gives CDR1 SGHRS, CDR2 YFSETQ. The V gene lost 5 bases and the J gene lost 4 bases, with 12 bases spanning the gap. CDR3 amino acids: CASRLAEVYGYTF. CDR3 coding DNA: TGCGCCAGCAGGCTTGCAGAAGTCTATGGCTACACCTTC.

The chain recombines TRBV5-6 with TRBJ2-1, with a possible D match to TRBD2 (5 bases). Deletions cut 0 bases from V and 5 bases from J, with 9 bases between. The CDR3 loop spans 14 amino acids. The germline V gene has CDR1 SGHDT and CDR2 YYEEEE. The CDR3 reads CASSLAGLDNEQFF. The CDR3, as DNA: TGTGCCAGCAGCTTGGCTGGACTGGACAATGAGCAGTTCTTC.

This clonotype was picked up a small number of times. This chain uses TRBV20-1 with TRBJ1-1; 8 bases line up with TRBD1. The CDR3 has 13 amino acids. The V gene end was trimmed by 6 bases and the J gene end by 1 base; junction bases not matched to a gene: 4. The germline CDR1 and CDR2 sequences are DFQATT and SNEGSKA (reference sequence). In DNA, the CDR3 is TGCAGTGCCCAGGACAGGGCGAACACTGAAGCTTTCTTT. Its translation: CSAQDRANTEAFF.

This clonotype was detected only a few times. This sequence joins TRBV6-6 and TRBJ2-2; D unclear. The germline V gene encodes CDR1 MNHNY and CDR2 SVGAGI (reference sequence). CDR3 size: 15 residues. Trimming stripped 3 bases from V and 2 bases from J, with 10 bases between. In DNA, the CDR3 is TGTGCCAGCAGTTATTTGTCCGGCAACACCGGGGAGCTGTTTTTT. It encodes CASSYLSGNTGELFF.

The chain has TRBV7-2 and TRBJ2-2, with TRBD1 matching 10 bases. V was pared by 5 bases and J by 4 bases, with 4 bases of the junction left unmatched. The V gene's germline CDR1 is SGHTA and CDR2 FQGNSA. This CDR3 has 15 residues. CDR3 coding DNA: TGTGCCAGCAGCACGCGGACAGGGGGCACCGGGGAGCTGTTTTTT. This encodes CASSTRTGGTGELFF.

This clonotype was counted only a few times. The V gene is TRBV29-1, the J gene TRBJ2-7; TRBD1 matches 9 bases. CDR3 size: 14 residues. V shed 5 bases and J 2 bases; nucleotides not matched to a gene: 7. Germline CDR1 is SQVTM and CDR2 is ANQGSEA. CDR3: CSVSSGTGTYEQYF. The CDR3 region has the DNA TGCAGCGTTTCTTCGGGGACAGGGACCTACGAGCAGTACTTC.

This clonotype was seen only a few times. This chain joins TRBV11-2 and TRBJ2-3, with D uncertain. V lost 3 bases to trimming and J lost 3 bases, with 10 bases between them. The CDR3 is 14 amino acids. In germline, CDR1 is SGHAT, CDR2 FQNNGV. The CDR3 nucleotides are TGTGCCAGCAGCTTCAATATCCCTACAGATACGCAGTATTTT. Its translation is CASSFNIPTDTQYF. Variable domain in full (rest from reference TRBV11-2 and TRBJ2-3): EAGVAQSPRYKIIEKRQSVAFWCNPISGHATLYWYQQILGQGPKLLIQFQNNGVVDDSQLPKDRFSAERLKGVDSTLKIQPAKLEDSAVYLCASSFNIPTDTQYFGPGTRLTVL.

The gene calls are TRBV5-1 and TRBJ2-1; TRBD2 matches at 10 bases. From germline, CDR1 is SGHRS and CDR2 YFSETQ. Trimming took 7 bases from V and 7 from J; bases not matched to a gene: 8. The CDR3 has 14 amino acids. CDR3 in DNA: TGCGCCAGCCGGGGACTAGCGAGCAAAAATGAGCAGTTCTTC. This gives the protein CASRGLASKNEQFF.

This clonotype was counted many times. This chain's CDR3 is CASSPRQGTYEQYF. The CDR3 region has the DNA TGTGCCAGCAGCCCGAGACAGGGAACCTACGAGCAGTACTTC. The chain uses TRBV5-4 and TRBJ2-7; 7 nucleotides agree with TRBD1. Germline values: CDR1 SGHNT, CDR2 YYREEE (reference sequence). Losses at the gene ends were 4 bases for V and 2 bases for J; bases not matched to a gene: 6. The CDR3 contains 14 residues.

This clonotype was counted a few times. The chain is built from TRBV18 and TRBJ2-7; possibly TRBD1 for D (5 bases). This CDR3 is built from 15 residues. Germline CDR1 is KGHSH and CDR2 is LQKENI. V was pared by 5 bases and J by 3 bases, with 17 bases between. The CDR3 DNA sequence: TGTGCCAGCTCAAAAATGGGGCTAGGGGACTACGAGCAGTACTTC. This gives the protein CASSKMGLGDYEQYF.

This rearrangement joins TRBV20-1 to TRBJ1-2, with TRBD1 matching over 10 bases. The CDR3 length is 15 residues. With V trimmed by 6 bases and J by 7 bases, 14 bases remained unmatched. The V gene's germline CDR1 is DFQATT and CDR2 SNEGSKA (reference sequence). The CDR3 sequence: CSAWAGQGGFGGYTF. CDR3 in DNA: TGCAGTGCCTGGGCAGGACAGGGGGGTTTTGGTGGCTACACCTTC.

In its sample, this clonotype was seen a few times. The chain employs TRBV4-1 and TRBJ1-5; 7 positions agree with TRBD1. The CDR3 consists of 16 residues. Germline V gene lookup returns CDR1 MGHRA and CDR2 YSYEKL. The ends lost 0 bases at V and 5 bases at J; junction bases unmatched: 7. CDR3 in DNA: TGCGCCAGCAGCCAAGAGCGGACAGGACTTCATCAGCCCCAGCATTTT. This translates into CASSQERTGLHQPQHF.

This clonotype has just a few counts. The CDR3 loop reads CASSLSPKGRRNGYTF. In nucleotides, the CDR3 is TGTGCCAGCAGCTTGTCCCCGAAGGGACGGCGGAATGGCTACACCTTC. The chain recombines TRBV5-6 with TRBJ1-2; D is perhaps TRBD1 (5 bases). There are 16 residues in the CDR3. Looked up from germline, CDR1 is SGHDT and CDR2 is YYEEEE. V lost 1 base, J lost 6 bases, and 19 bases lay in between.